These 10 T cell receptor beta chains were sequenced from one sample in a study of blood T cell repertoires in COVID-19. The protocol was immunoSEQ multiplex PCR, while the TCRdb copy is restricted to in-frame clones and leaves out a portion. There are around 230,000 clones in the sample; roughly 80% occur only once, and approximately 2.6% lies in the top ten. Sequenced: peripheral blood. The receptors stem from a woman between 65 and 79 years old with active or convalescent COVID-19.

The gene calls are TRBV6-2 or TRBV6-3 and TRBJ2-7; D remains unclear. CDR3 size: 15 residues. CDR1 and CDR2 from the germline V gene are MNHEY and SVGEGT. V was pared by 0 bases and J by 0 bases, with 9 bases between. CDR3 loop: CASSYSPVLSYEQYF. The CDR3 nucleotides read TGTGCCAGCAGTTACTCTCCAGTCCTCTCCTACGAGCAGTACTTC.

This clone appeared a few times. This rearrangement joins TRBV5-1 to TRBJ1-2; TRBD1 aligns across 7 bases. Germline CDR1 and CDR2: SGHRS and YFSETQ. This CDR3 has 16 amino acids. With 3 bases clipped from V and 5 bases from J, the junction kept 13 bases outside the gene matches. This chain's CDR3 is CASSSALSTGSYGYTF. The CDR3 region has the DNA TGCGCCAGCAGCTCCGCGCTTTCGACAGGGAGTTATGGCTACACCTTC.

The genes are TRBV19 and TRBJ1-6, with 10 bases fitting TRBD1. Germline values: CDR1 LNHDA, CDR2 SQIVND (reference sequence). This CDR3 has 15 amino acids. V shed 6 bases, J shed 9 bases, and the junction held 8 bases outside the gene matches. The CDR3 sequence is CASSPLDRGRSPLHF. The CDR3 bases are TGTGCCAGTAGCCCCCTAGACAGGGGGCGTTCACCCCTCCACTTT.

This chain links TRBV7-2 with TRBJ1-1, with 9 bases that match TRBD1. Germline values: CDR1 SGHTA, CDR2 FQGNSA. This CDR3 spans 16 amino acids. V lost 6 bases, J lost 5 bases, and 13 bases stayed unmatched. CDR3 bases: TGTGCCAGCAGAAAACAGGGGGCTGGGGCGGGGACTGAAGCTTTCTTT. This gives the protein CASRKQGAGAGTEAFF.

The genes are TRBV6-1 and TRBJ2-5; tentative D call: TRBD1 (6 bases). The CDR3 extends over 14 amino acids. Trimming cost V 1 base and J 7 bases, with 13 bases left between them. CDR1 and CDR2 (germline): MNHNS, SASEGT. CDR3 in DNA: TGTGCCAGCAGTGAAGAGGCAGGGGCAGGGACCCAGTACTTC. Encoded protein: CASSEEAGAGTQYF.

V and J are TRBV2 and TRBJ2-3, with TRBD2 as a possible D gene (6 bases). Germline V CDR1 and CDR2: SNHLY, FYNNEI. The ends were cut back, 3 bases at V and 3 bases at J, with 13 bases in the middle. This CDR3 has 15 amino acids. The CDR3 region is CASSDGGAGTDTQYF. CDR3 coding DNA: TGTGCCAGCAGTGATGGGGGTGCGGGGACAGATACGCAGTATTTT.

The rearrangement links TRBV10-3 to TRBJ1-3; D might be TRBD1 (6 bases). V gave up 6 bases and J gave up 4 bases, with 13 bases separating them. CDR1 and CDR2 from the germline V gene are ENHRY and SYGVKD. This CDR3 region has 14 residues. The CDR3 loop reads CAIRLTGLGNTIYF. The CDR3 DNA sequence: TGTGCCATCAGACTCACAGGGTTGGGAAACACCATATATTTT.

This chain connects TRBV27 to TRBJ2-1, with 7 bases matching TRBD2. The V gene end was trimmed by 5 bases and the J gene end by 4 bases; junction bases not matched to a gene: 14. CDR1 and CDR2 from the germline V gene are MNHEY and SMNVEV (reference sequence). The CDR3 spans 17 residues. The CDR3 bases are TGTGCCAGCAGTCAAACGCGGGAGTCCTACACTTACAATGAGCAGTTCTTC. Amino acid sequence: CASSQTRESYTYNEQFF.

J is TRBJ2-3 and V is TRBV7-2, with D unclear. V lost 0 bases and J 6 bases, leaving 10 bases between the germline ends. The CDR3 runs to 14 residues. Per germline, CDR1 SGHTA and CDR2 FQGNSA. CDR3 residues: CASSLALVSDTQYF. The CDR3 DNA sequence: TGTGCCAGCAGCTTAGCACTGGTTTCGGATACGCAGTATTTT.

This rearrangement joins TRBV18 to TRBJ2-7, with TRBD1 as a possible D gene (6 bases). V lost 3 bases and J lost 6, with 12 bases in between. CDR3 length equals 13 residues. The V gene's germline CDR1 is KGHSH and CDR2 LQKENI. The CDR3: CASSPGDRREQYF. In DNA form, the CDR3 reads TGTGCCAGCTCACCCGGTGACAGGCGCGAGCAGTACTTC. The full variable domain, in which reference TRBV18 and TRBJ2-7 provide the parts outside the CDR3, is NAGVMQNPRHLVRRRGQEARLRCSPMKGHSHVYWYRQLPEEGLKFMVYLQKENIIDESGMPKERFSAEFPKEGPSILRIQQVVRGDSAAYFCASSPGDRREQYFGPGTRLTVT.